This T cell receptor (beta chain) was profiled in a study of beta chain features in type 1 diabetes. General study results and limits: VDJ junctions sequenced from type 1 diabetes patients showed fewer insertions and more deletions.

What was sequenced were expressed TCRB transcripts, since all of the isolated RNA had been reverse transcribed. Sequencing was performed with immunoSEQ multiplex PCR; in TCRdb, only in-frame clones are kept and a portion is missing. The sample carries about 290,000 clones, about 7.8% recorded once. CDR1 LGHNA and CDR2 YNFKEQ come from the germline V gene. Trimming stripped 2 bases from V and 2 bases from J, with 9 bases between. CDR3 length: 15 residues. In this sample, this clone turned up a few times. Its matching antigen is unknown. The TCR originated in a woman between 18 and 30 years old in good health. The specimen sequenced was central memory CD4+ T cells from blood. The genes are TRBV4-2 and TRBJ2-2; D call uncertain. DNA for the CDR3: TGTGCCAGCAGCCAACAGACGGACAACACCGGGGAGCTGTTTTTT. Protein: CASSQQTDNTGELFF.